This T cell receptor (beta chain) is from a study of post-analysis software for immune sequencing data. Study in general: Multiple sclerosis in the patients followed relapsing-remitting, secondary progressive and progressive-relapsing courses. Points from the study as a whole: The study found TRBV5-6, TRBV5-1 and TRBV20-1 among a few TRBV segments more frequent in patients than controls.

The authors incorporated unique molecular identifiers into the TCR beta cDNA libraries. Using its own MiXCR run on the PCR reads, TCRdb lists one record per CDR3 protein. The sample contains some 370,000 distinct CDR3 sequences, around 33% of which appear only once. This CDR3 region has 15 residues. With 2 bases removed from V and 2 bases from J, the gap between germline ends came to 10 bases. Note on this clonotype: The antigen is not known.

Sequences were obtained from blood. This TCR was sampled from a girl aged 5-17 years with multiple sclerosis. This sequence joins TRBV12-3 or TRBV12-4 and TRBJ1-5; D call uncertain. The CDR3 sequence is CASSLRRTGNQPQHF. The CDR3 DNA reads as TGTGCCAGCAGTTTAAGACGGACGGGCAATCAGCCCCAGCATTTT.